Listed below are T cell receptor beta chains from one sample, sequenced in a study of T-cell reconstitution after alpha-beta-depleted transplantation in children. Via MiXCR, TCRdb re-called the PCR reads, giving one row per CDR3 protein. Of about 200,000 distinct CDR3 sequences in the sample, 5% to 6.5% were seen once. Sample: PBMCs, taken before TCRalphabeta/CD19-depleted stem cell transplant. These receptors were collected from a girl under three years old with combined immunodeficiency, due to receive a stem cell transplant. The CDR3 runs from the conserved cysteine through the conserved F or W. Fields, in order: CDR3 length, clone size, D gene, V gene, J gene, CDR3 protein, CDR3 DNA. D genes are given only for firm matches. For some rows the clone size is stated as once, few or many, or as a class when expanded; others skip it.

>17|many|.|TRBV7-8|TRBJ2-3
CASSLDRVGGSGDTQYF
TGTGCCAGCAGCTTAGATCGAGTCGGGGGAAGCGGGGATACGCAGTATTTT
>14|many|TRBD1|TRBV20-1|TRBJ2-5
CSAPDRGAQETQYF
TGCAGTGCTCCGGACAGGGGGGCCCAAGAGACCCAGTACTTC
>14|.|TRBD2|TRBV27|TRBJ2-1
CASSTSGKYNEQFF
TGTGCCAGCAGCACTAGCGGGAAGTACAATGAGCAGTTCTTC
>14|.|TRBD2|TRBV4-3|TRBJ2-5
CASSAGTTRETQYF
TGCGCCAGCAGCGCCGGGACTACTAGAGAGACCCAGTACTTC
>17|many|TRBD2|TRBV15|TRBJ2-7
CATSTGLAGGISYEQYF
TGTGCCACCAGCACTGGACTAGCGGGAGGGATTTCCTACGAGCAGTACTTC
>12|many|.|TRBV29-1|TRBJ2-5
CSVWGQGETQYF
TGCAGCGTTTGGGGCCAGGGAGAGACCCAGTACTTC
>17|many|TRBD1|TRBV7-6|TRBJ2-3
CASSLTPGQGSTDTQYF
TGTGCCAGCAGCTTAACCCCGGGACAGGGGAGCACAGATACGCAGTATTTT
>14|many|.|TRBV5-6|TRBJ1-1
CASSYMRVPVEAFF
TGTGCCAGCAGCTACATGCGGGTCCCCGTGGAGGCTTTCTTT
>13|many|.|TRBV7-8|TRBJ2-7
CASSLSDVYEQYF
TGTGCCAGCAGCTTATCCGATGTCTACGAGCAGTACTTC
>14|many|TRBD2|TRBV20-1|TRBJ2-7
CSARKLAEHYEQYF
TGCAGTGCTAGAAAACTAGCGGAGCACTACGAGCAGTACTTC
>12|many|.|TRBV29-1|TRBJ2-5
CSAGTIQETQYF
TGCAGCGCTGGGACGATCCAAGAGACCCAGTACTTC
>19|many|TRBD2|TRBV7-7|TRBJ2-5
CASSLAGTIAGGLQETQYF
TGTGCCAGCAGCTTAGCGGGGACAATAGCGGGGGGGCTTCAAGAGACCCAGTACTTC
>14|once|TRBD2|TRBV27|TRBJ2-5
CASSAGASGETQYF
TGTGCCAGCAGCGCGGGAGCCAGTGGGGAGACCCAGTACTTC
>16|few|.|TRBV15|TRBJ2-5
CATSRVSGFYQETQYF
TGTGCCACCAGCAGAGTCTCGGGCTTCTACCAAGAGACCCAGTACTTC
>12|many|TRBD1|TRBV2|TRBJ2-5
CANTGQEETQYF
TGTGCCAACACAGGACAGGAGGAGACCCAGTACTTC
>12|many|TRBD1|TRBV5-1|TRBJ2-1
CASSLVRDREFF
TGCGCCAGCAGCTTGGTCCGGGACAGGGAGTTCTTC
>14|.|.|TRBV15|TRBJ2-7
CATSNKLGPYEQYF
TGTGCCACCAGCAATAAATTAGGGCCCTACGAGCAGTACTTC
>16|few|.|TRBV7-9|TRBJ1-5
CASSLYVAAGGQPQHF
TGTGCCAGCAGCCTTTATGTGGCAGCGGGAGGTCAGCCCCAGCATTTT
>15|many|.|TRBV7-9|TRBJ2-1
CASSLKVSGDNEQFF
TGTGCCAGCAGCTTAAAAGTTTCGGGGGACAATGAGCAGTTCTTC
>16|many|TRBD1|TRBV5-1|TRBJ1-1
CASSLMDRPIDTEAFF
TGCGCCAGCAGCTTGATGGACAGGCCCATAGACACTGAAGCTTTCTTT
>18|many|.|TRBV6-2/TRBV6-3|TRBJ2-4
CASSRRTAIILAKNIQYF
TGTGCCAGCTCACGACGGACAGCGATTATTCTAGCCAAAAACATTCAGTACTTC
>14|many|TRBD2|TRBV30|TRBJ2-1
CAWSPGGVYNEQFF
TGTGCCTGGAGTCCGGGGGGGGTCTACAATGAGCAGTTCTTC
>16|.|.|TRBV7-3|TRBJ2-3
CASSLFPAGTPSSQYF
TGTGCCAGCAGCTTATTCCCGGCGGGGACGCCAAGTTCGCAGTATTTT
>16|many|TRBD1|TRBV20-1|TRBJ1-5
CSARRDSLVGNQPQHF
TGCAGTGCTAGAAGGGACAGCCTCGTGGGCAATCAGCCCCAGCATTTT
>15|many|.|TRBV28|TRBJ1-5
CASSLQGTFGQPQHF
TGTGCCAGCAGTTTACAAGGGACCTTTGGGCAGCCCCAGCATTTT
>18|few|.|TRBV4-1|TRBJ1-6
CASSQDEGERAIFSPLHF
TGCGCCAGCAGCCAAGATGAGGGTGAAAGGGCTATATTTTCACCCCTCCACTTT
>15|many|.|TRBV6-2/TRBV6-3|TRBJ2-7
CASSYSNFLGYEQYF
TGTGCCAGCAGTTACTCGAACTTTTTAGGTTACGAGCAGTACTTC
>15|many|.|TRBV7-3|TRBJ2-3
CASSLTYTLTDTQYF
TGTGCCAGCAGCTTAACATACACTCTCACAGATACGCAGTATTTT
>16|many|TRBD2|TRBV25-1|TRBJ2-2
CASSDPRGGSWGELFF
TGTGCCAGCAGTGACCCCCGGGGGGGGAGCTGGGGGGAGCTGTTTTTT
>15|medium-sized|TRBD2|TRBV27|TRBJ2-1
CASSLLAGGTNEQFF
TGTGCCAGCAGTTTATTAGCGGGGGGTACCAATGAGCAGTTCTTC
>12|many|.|TRBV28|TRBJ2-4
CASSSYSFLQYF
TGTGCCAGCAGTTCTTACTCCTTTCTTCAGTACTTC
>17|many|TRBD2|TRBV4-3|TRBJ2-1
CASSQDSAGGKWNEQFF
TGCGCCAGCAGCCAAGATTCCGCGGGGGGGAAGTGGAATGAGCAGTTCTTC
>14|many|TRBD1|TRBV5-6|TRBJ2-7
CASRGQESSYEQYF
TGTGCCAGCAGGGGACAGGAGAGCTCCTACGAGCAGTACTTC